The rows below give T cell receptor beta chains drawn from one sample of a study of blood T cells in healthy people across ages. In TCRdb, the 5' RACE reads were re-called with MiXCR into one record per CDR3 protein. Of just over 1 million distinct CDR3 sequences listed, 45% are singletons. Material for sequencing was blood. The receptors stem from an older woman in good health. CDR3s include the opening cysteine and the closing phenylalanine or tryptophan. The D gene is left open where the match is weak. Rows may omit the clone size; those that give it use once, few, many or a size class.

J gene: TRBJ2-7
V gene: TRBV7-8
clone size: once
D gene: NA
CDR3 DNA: TGTGCTAGCAAAATTCCAGGGGCCTACGAGCAGTACTTC
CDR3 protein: CASKIPGAYEQYF

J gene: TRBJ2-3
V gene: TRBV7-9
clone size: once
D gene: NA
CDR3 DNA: TGTGCCAGCAGGTCGGGTCGTCGGAAGTCAGATACGCAGTATTTT
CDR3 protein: CASRSGRRKSDTQYF

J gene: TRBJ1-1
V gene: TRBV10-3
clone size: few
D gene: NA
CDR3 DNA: TGTGCCATCAGGGCCCCAAGCACTGAAGCTTTCTTT
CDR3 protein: CAIRAPSTEAFF

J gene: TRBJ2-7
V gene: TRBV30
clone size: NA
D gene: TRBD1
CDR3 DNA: TGTGCCTGGAGTAGACCAGGGGGCGAGCAGTACTTC
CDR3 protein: CAWSRPGGEQYF

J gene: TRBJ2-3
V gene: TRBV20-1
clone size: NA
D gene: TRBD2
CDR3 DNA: TGCAGTGCTAGACCCCTAGCGGGTCGCATCTCTAGCACAGATACGCAGTATTTT
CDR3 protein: CSARPLAGRISSTDTQYF

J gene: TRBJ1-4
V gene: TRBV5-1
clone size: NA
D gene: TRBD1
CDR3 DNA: TGCGCCAGCAGCTTGACAGGGGAACAGGAAAAACTGTTTTTT
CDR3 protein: CASSLTGEQEKLFF

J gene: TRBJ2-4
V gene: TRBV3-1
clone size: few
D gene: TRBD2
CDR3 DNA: TGTGCCAGCAGCCAAGATCCGGCGGGGGGCGGCGGCAAAAACATTCAGTACTTC
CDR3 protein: CASSQDPAGGGGKNIQYF

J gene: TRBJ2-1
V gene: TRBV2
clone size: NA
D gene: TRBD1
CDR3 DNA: TGTGCCAGCAGTGAAGGACAGGGGAACTACAATGAGCAGTTCTTC
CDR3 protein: CASSEGQGNYNEQFF

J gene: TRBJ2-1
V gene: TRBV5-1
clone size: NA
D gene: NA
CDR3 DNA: TGCGCCAGCAGCTTGGCCCCACTCCCCAATGAGCAGTTCTTC
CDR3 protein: CASSLAPLPNEQFF

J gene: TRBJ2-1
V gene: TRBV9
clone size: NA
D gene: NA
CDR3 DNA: TGTGCCAGCAGCGTAGCACCGACGGGCTCCTACAATGAGCAGTTCTTC
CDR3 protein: CASSVAPTGSYNEQFF

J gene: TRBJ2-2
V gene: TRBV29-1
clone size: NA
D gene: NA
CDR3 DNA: TGCAGCGTTGTAGGGCGGGTGGGGGAGCTGTTTTTT
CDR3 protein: CSVVGRVGELFF

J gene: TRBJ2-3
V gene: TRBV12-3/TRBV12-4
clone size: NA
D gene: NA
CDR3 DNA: TGTGCCAGCAGTTTAGGTGGTCCTAGCGTGGATACGCAGTATTTT
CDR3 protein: CASSLGGPSVDTQYF

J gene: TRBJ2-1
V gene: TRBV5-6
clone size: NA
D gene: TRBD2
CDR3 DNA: TGTGCCAGCAGCTCAACGGGGACCGGGACTAGCTCGTTCTTC
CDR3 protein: CASSSTGTGTSSFF

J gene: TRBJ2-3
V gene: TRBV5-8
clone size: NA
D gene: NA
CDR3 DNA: TGTGCCAGCAGCCAAGGATACAGGGACGTGGATACGCAGTATTTT
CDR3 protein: CASSQGYRDVDTQYF

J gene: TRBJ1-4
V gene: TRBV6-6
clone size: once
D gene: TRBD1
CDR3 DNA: TGTGCCAGCAGGGCCACAGGGGTGGGAAAACTGTTTTTT
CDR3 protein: CASRATGVGKLFF

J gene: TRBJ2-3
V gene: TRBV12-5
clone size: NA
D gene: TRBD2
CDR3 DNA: TGTGCTAGTGGTTTTGGGGGAGGGGATACGCAGTATTTT
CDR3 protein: CASGFGGGDTQYF

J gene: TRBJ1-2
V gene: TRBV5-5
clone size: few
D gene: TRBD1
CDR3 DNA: TGTGCCAGCAGTCCTTCGGCAGGGGGCAGTTGGGGAAGCTACACCTTC
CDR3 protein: CASSPSAGGSWGSYTF

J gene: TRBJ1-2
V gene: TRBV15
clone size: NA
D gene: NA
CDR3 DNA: TGTGCCACCGGCCGGGACAACTATGGCTACACCTTC
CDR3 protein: CATGRDNYGYTF

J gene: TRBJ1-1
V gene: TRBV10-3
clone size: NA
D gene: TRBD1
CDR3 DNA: TGTGCCATCAGAAAACAGGGGGCTGGGACTGAAGCTTTCTTT
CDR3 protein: CAIRKQGAGTEAFF

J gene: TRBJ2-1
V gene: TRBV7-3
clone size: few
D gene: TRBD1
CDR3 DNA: TGTGCCAGCAGCTTAAGAGGGACAGGGCGGCCTAGCGTCGACAATGAGCAGTTCTTC
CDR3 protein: CASSLRGTGRPSVDNEQFF

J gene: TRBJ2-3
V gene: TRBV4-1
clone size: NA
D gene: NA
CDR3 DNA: TGCGCCAGCAGCCTCCGGGACTTCTACACAGATACGCAGTATTTT
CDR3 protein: CASSLRDFYTDTQYF

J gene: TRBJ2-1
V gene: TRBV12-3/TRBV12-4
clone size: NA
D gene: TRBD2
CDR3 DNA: TGTGCCAGCAGGAATAGCGGGAGCGTCCCCCATGAGCAGTTCTTC
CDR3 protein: CASRNSGSVPHEQFF

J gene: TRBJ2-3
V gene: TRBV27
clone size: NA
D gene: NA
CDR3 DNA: TGTGCCAGCAGTTGGCTCAGGGATGTCACGCAGTATTTT
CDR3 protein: CASSWLRDVTQYF

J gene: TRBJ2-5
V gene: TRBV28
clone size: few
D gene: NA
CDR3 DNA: TGTGCCAGTTCCGGTTCAAGGCAAGAGACCCAGTACTTC
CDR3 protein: CASSGSRQETQYF

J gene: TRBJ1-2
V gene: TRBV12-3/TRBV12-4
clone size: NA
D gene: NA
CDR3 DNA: TGTGCCAGCAGTGCCACCCGGATCCGCTATGGCTACACCTTC
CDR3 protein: CASSATRIRYGYTF

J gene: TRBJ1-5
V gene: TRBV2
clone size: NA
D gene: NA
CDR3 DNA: TGTGCCAGCACCGGACGGTACAATCAGCCCCAGCATTTT
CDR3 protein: CASTGRYNQPQHF

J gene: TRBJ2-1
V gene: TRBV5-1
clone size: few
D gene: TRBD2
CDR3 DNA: TGCGCCAGCAGCTTTTCGGCCCGGGGGGAGCGGGACAATGAGCAGTTCTTC
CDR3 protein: CASSFSARGERDNEQFF

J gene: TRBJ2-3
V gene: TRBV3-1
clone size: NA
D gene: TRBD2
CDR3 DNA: TGTGCCAGCAGCCGGCGGACTAGCGTAGATACGCAGTATTTT
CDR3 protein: CASSRRTSVDTQYF

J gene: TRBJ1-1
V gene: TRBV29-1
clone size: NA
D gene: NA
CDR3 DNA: TGCAGCGTTGAAGATCTCACTACAGATAAAGCTTTCTTT
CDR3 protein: CSVEDLTTDKAFF

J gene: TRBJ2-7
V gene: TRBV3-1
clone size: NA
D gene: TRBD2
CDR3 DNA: TGTGCCAGCAGCTTTTCGGGAGGGCGGGACGAGCAGTACTTC
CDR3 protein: CASSFSGGRDEQYF

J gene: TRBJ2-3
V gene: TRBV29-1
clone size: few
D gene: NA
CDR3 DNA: TGCAGCGTTGTGAGGGGCATTGGATTAGATACGCAGTATTTT
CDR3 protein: CSVVRGIGLDTQYF

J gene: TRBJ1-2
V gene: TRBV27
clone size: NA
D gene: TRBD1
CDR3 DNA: TGTGCCAGCAGCAATATTATGGGGACAGGGACCGAGCGCTATGGCTACACCTTC
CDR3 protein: CASSNIMGTGTERYGYTF

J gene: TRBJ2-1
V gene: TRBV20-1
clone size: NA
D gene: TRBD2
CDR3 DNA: TGCAGTGCTATAGAACTAGCGGGAGGGTCCGAGGACAATGAGCAGTTCTTC
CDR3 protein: CSAIELAGGSEDNEQFF

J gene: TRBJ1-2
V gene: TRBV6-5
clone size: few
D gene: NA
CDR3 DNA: TGTGCCAGCAGTTACTCGCAAGGGCAGGGCCATGGCTACACCTTC
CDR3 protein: CASSYSQGQGHGYTF

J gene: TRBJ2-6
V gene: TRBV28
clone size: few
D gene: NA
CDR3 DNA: TGTGCCAGCAGTCAACAGGGCGCTGGGGCCAACGTCCTGACTTTC
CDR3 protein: CASSQQGAGANVLTF